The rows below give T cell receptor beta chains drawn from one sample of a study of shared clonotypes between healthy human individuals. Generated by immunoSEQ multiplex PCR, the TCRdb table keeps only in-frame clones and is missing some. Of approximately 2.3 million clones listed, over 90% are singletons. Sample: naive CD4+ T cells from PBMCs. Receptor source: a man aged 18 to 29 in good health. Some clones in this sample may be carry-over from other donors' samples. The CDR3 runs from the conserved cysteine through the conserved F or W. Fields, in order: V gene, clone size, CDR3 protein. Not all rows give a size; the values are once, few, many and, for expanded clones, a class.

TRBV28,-,CASSDSGRHDNEQFF
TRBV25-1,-,CASSLGQGGSGNTIYF
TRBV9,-,CASSVAGGVGQETQYF
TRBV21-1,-,CASSKGRHRYTDTQYF
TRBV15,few,CATSRETFSTEAFF
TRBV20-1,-,CSAHRAFEQYF
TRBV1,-,CTSRCEVVRKTYGYTF
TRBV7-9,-,CASSSGSGTGVYEQYF
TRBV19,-,CASSRAFTGTGTYEQYF
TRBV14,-,CASSQLFGGNTGELFF
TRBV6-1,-,CASSEASGRGNQPQHF